This T cell receptor (beta chain) is drawn from a study of blood T cell repertoires in COVID-19 (dated by TCRdb to about 2020). Notes on the research overall: Collaborator samples came from the United States, Italy and Spain and covered acute and convalescent phases of COVID-19. The prospective study material was composed of cDNA or gDNA derived from T cells, B-cell-depleted T cells, or PBMCs. The dataset comprised deeply sampled blood TCRbeta repertoires from subjects exposed to, actively infected with, or recovered from COVID-19. The repertoires were released in a freely available public database intended as a resource for research on the immune response to SARS-CoV-2. The samples were drawn from two sources: the first 160 participants of the ongoing ImmuneRACE study, and 1,200 or so subjects contributed by 6 global collaborators. Sample metadata almost always included a de-identified subject ID, COVID-19 status, age in years and sex. Where HLA class I and class II types were available, the types were taken from metadata supplied by the sample provider, not from assay-based typing. On the study overall, not on this receptor specifically: The amount of clinical and demographic metadata varied by source and participant and was provided uncurated.

The germline V gene supplies CDR1 MNHEY and CDR2 SVGAGI. Inclusive of the bounding cysteine and phenylalanine, the CDR3 is 11 residues long. Solely the CDR3 DNA is kept, with 33 bases framed from the first base. V and J lose 5 bases and 7 bases, and a span of 9 bases separates them. Whole blood was collected in K2EDTA tubes by collaborating institutions according to the institutions' own protocols. For TCRbeta analysis, collaborator samples were shipped as frozen whole blood, as isolated PBMCs, or as DNA extracted from either sample type. About this clone: Its antigen target is currently unknown. The record has no base qualities; no much larger clone is one base away.

TCRbeta CDR3 regions were amplified from genomic DNA by means of the immunoSEQ Assay, a bias-controlled multiplex PCR. The authors' analysis ran thus. Within the assay, amplification of reference gene primers was used to estimate how many nucleated cells each sample contained. Sequence reads were collapsed and filtered to measure the absolute abundance of every unique TCRbeta CDR3 rearrangement. For each sample, productive Simpson clonality was calculated as the square root of Simpson's diversity index over productive rearrangements. This is the immuneACCESS table as TCRdb keeps it, with only in-frame sequences that have V and J called. A part of the clones is gone; compared with another copy, unresolved V genes explain less than half, and the rest is unexplained. The DNA was the basis for D and trimming; V, J and clone size are from that table. The table for this sample lists approximately 54,000 clones; just under 90% of them were counted only once. Together, the top ten hold more than 3.5% of the sample.

The sequence links TRBV6-5 to TRBJ2-7, with the D gene uncertain. This receptor was taken from a man between 45 and 60 years old with acute or convalescent COVID-19. The specimen sequenced was peripheral blood. For the CDR3, the sequence is CASSHYSEQYF. The DNA sequence is given as TGTGCCAGCAGTCACTACAGTGAGCAGTACTTC.